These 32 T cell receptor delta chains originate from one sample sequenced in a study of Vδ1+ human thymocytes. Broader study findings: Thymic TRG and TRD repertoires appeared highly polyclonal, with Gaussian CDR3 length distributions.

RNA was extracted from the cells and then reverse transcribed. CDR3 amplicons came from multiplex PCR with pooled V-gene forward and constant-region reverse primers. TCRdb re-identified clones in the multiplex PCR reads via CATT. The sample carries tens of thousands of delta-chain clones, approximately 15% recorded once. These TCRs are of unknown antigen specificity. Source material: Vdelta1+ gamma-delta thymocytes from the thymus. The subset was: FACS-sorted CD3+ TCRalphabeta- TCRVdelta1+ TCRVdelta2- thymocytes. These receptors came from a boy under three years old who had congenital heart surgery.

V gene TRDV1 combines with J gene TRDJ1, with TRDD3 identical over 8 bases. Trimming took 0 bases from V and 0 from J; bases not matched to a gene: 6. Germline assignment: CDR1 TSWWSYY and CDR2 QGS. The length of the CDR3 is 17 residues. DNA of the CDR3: TGTGCTCTTGGGGAACTACGGGGATACAGGTACACCGATAAACTCATCTTT. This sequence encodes CALGELRGYRYTDKLIF.

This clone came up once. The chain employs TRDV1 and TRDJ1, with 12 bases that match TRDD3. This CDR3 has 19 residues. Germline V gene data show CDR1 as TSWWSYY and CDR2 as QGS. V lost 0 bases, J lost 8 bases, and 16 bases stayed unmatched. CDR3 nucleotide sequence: TGTGCTCTTGGGGAACTCTGGCATTGGTCTGGGGGATACGCGGGAAAACTCATCTTT. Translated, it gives CALGELWHWSGGYAGKLIF.

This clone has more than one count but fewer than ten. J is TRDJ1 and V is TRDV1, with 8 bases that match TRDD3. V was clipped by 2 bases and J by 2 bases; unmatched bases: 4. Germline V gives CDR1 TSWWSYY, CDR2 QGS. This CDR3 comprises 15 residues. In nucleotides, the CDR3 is TGTGCTCTTGGGGAAAGTTTGGGGGATACCGATAAACTCATCTTT. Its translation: CALGESLGDTDKLIF.

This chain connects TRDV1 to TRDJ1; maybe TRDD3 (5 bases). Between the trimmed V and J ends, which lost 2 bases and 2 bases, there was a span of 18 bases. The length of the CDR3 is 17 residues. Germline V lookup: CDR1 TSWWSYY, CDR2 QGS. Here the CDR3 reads CALGEGAPVLVTDKLIF. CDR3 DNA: TGTGCTCTTGGGGAAGGCGCCCCTGTACTGGTGACCGATAAACTCATCTTT.

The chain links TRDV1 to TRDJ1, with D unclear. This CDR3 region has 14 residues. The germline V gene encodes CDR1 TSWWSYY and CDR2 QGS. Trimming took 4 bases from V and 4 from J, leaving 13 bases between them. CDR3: CALGVATDRDKLIF. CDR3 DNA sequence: TGTGCTCTTGGGGTAGCAACGGATCGCGATAAACTCATCTTT.

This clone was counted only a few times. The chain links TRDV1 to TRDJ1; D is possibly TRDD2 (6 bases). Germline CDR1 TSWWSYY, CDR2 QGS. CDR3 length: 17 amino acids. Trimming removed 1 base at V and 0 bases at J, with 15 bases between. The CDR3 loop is CALGEPPPSRDTDKLIF. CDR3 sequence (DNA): TGTGCTCTTGGGGAACCGCCTCCTTCCCGGGACACCGATAAACTCATCTTT.

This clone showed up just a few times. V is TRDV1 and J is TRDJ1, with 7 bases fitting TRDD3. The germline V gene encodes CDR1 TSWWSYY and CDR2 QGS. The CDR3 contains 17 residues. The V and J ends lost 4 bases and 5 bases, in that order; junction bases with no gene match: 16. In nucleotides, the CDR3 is TGTGCTCTTGGGGGTAGTCCTGGGGGTCCTGTGCGGGATAAACTCATCTTT. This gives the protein CALGGSPGGPVRDKLIF.

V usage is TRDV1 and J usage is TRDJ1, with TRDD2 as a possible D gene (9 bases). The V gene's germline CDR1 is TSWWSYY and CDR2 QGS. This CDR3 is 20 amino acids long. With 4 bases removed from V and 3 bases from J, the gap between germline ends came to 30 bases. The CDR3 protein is CALGGPSYKTWGIEPDKLIF. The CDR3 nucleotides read TGTGCTCTTGGGGGGCCTTCCTACAAAACTTGGGGGATCGAACCCGATAAACTCATCTTT.

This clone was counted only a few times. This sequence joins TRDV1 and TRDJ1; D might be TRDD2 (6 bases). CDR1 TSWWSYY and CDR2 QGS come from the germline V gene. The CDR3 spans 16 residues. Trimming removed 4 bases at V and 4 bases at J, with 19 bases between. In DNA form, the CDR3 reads TGTGCTCTTGGGGGGACCCCTTCCCGTGGGAACGATAAACTCATCTTT. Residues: CALGGTPSRGNDKLIF.

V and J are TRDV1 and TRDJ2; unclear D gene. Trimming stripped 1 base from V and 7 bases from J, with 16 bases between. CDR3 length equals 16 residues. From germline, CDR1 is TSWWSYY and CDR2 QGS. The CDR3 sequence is CALGERIRLRVAQLFF. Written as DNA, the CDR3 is TGTGCTCTTGGGGAACGTATAAGGCTACGAGTAGCACAACTCTTCTTT.

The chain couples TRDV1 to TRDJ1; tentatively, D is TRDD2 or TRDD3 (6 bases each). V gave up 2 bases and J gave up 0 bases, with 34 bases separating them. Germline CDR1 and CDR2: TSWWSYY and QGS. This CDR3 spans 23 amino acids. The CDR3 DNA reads TGTGCTCTTGGGGAAATTCCCCTACTCTTTCTTCCTCCTCCACTGGGCGACACCGATAAACTCATCTTT. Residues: CALGEIPLLFLPPPLGDTDKLIF.

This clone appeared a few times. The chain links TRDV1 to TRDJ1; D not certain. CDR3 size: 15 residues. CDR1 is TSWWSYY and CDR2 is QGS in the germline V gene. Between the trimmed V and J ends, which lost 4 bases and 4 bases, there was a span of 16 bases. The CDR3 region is CALGGRGKRSDKLIF. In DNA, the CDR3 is TGTGCTCTTGGGGGAAGGGGCAAGCGTAGCGATAAACTCATCTTT.

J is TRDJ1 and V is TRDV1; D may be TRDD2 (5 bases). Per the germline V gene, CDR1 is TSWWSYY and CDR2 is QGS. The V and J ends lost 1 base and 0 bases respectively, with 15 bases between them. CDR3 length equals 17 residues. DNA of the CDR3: TGTGCTCTTGGGGAACCCGCTAGCCTTCGGTACACCGATAAACTCATCTTT. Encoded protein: CALGEPASLRYTDKLIF.

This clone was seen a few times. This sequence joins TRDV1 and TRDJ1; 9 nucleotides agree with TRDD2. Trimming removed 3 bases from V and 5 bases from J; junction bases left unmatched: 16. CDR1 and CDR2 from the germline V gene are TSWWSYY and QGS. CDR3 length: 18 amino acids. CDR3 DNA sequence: TGTGCTCTTGGGGACACTCCTTCCTACGTTGTACTGGGGGATAAACTCATCTTT. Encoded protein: CALGDTPSYVVLGDKLIF.

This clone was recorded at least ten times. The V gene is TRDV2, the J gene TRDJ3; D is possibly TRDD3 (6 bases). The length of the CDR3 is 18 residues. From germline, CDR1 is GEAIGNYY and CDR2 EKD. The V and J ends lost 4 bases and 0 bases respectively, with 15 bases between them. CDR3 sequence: CACDTYWVFSWDTRQMFF. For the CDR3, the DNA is TGTGCCTGTGATACGTACTGGGTGTTCTCCTGGGACACCCGACAGATGTTTTTC.

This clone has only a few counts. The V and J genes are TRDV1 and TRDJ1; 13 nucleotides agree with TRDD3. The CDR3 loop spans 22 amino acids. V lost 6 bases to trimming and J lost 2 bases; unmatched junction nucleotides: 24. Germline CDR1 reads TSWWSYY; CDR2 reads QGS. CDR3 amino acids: CALGWASYSRTGGYAGTDKLIF. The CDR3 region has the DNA TGTGCTCTTGGATGGGCCTCCTACTCCCGTACTGGGGGATACGCAGGGACCGATAAACTCATCTTT.

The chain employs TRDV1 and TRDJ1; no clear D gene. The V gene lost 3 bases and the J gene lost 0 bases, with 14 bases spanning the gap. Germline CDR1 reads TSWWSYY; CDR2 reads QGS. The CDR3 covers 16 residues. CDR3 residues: CALGETRDPYTDKLIF. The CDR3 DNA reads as TGTGCTCTTGGGGAGACTCGGGACCCGTACACCGATAAACTCATCTTT.

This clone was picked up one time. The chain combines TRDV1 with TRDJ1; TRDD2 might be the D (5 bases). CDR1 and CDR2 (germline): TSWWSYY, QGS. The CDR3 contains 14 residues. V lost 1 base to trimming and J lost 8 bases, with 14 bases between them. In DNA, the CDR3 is TGTGCTCTTGGGGAACGCGTTCCTGGCGCGAAACTCATCTTT. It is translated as CALGERVPGAKLIF.

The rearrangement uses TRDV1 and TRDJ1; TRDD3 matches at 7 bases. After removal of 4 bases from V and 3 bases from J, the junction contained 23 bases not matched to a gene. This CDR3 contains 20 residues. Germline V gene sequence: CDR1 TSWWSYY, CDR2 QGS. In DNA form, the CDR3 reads TGTGCTCTTGGGGTTTCGGGATTTCGTTGCGGTACTGGGGATCCCGATAAACTCATCTTT. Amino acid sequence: CALGVSGFRCGTGDPDKLIF.

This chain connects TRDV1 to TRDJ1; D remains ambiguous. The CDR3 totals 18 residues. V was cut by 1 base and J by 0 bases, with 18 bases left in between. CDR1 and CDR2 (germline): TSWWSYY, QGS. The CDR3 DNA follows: TGTGCTCTTGGGGAACGACTCGCCCCCCGTAAGAACACCGATAAACTCATCTTT. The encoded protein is CALGERLAPRKNTDKLIF.

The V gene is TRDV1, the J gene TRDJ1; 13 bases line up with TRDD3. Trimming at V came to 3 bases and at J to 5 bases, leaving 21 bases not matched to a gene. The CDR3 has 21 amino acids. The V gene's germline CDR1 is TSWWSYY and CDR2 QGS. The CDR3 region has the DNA TGTGCTCTTGGGGACCCCGAGGCCTTCCTACGACTGGGGGATACGTCGGATAAACTCATCTTT. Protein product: CALGDPEAFLRLGDTSDKLIF.

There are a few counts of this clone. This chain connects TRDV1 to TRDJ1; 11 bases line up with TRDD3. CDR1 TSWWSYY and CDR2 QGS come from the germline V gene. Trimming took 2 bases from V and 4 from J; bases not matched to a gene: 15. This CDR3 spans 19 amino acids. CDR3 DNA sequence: TGTGCTCTTGGGGAAATCATATTCACGGTACTGGGGGATAGCGATAAACTCATCTTT. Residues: CALGEIIFTVLGDSDKLIF.

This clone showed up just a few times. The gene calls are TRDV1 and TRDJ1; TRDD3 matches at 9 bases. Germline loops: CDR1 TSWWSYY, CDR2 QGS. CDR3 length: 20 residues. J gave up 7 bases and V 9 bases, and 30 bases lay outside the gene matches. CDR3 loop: CALFLAFPPVWGMVDPKLIF. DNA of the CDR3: TGTGCTCTATTCCTGGCCTTCCCACCTGTCTGGGGGATGGTAGATCCTAAACTCATCTTT.

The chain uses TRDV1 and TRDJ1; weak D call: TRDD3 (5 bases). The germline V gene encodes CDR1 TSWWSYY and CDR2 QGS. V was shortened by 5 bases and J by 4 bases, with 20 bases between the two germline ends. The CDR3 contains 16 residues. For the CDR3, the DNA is TGTGCTCTTGGGAATATCCTGGGTAACTCGGTCGATAAACTCATCTTT. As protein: CALGNILGNSVDKLIF.

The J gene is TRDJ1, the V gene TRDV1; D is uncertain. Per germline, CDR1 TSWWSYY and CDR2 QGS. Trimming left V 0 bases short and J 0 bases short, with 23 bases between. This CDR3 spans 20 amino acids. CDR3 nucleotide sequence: TGTGCTCTTGGGGAACTATCGTCAAGGGCTCCTCTACCGTACACCGATAAACTCATCTTT. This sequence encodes CALGELSSRAPLPYTDKLIF.

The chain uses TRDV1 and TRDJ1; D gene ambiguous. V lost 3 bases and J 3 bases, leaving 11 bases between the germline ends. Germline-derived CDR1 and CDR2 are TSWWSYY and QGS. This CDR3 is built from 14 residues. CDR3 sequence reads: CALGEYLGADKLIF. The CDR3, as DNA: TGTGCTCTTGGGGAGTATCTCGGGGCCGATAAACTCATCTTT.

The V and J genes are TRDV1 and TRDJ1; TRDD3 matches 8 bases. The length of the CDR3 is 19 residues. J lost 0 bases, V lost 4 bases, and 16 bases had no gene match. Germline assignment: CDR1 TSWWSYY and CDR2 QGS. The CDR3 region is CALGGKGWGTLYNTDKLIF. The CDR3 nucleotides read TGTGCTCTTGGGGGGAAGGGCTGGGGGACCCTTTATAACACCGATAAACTCATCTTT.

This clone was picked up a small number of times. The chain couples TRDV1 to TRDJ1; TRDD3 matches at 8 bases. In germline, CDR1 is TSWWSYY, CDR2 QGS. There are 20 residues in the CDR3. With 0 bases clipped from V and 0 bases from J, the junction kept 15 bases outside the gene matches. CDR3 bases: TGTGCTCTTGGGGAACTGTATTACAGCTGGGGGACCCAATACACCGATAAACTCATCTTT. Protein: CALGELYYSWGTQYTDKLIF.

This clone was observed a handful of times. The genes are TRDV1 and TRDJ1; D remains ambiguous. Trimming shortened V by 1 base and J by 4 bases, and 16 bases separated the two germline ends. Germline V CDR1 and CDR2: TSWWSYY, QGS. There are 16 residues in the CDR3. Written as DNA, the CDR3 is TGTGCTCTTGGGGAACCTACACCAACGTGGAGCGATAAACTCATCTTT. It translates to CALGEPTPTWSDKLIF.

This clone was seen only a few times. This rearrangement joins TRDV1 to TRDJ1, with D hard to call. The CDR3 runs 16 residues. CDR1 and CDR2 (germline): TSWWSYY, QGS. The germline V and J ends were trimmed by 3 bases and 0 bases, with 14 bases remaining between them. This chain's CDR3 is CALGDHYPGYTDKLIF. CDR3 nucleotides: TGTGCTCTTGGGGATCATTACCCGGGGTACACCGATAAACTCATCTTT.

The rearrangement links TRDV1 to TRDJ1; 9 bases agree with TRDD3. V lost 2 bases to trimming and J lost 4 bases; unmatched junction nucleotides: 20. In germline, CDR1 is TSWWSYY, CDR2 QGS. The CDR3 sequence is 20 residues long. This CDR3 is CALGERVLLYLYWGNDKLIF. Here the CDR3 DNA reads TGTGCTCTTGGGGAAAGGGTTTTACTTTACCTCTACTGGGGGAACGATAAACTCATCTTT.

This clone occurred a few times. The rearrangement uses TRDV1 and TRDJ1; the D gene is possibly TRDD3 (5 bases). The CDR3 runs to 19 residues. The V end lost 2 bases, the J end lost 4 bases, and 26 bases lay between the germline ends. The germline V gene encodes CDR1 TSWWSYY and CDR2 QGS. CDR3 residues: CALGEVGSTGWRGGDKLIF. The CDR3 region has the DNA TGTGCTCTTGGGGAAGTCGGCTCTACGGGCTGGCGGGGGGGCGATAAACTCATCTTT.